This paragraph reports one T cell receptor beta chain. The antigen remains undetermined. The sample belongs to a study of CD8 T cells in Susac syndrome. General study findings and limits: The authors acknowledged that their TCR sequencing and HLA analysis involved a relatively small number of individuals. Susac syndrome CD8+ repertoires were clonally expanded, most strongly in CD8+ TEMRA cells.

The germline V and J ends were trimmed by 4 bases and 6 bases, with 21 bases remaining between them. CDR1 and CDR2 (germline): SGDLS, YYNGEE. This CDR3 is built from 16 residues. High-throughput TCR beta sequencing covered peripheral CD8+ and CD4+ T cells. RNA amounts of about 0.5 to 1 ug underwent reverse transcription with random hexamers. Coverage of TCR beta CDR3 amplification by immunoSEQ multiplex PCR extended to 54 Vbeta and 13 Jbeta. TCRdb reanalysed the immunoSEQ multiplex PCR reads using MiXCR and keeps one entry per CDR3 protein. The sample contains some 130,000 distinct CDR3 sequences, approximately 95% of which appear only once.

The TCR sequence derives from a human donor with Susac syndrome. The sequencing input was CD8+ T cells from PBMCs. The V call is TRBV9, the J call TRBJ2-3; tentative D call: TRBD2 (7 bases). The CDR3 is CASSPLGGGAEDTQYF. For the CDR3, the DNA is TGTGCCAGCAGCCCCTTGGGAGGGGGAGCAGAGGATACGCAGTATTTT.